Below, one T cell receptor beta chain is given with its context. The germline V gene has CDR1 SGHVS and CDR2 FQNEAQ. The CDR3 is 15 residues long. The V segment lost 5 bases and the J segment 7 bases; nucleotides outside the gene matches: 6. With random hexamers, reverse transcription was performed on about 0.5 to 1 ug of RNA. The method of amplification for TCR beta CDR3 was immunoSEQ multiplex PCR, covering 54 Vbeta and 13 Jbeta. TCRdb re-derived calls from the immunoSEQ multiplex PCR reads in MiXCR, one entry per CDR3 protein. The data hold some 80,000 distinct CDR3 sequences, with just under 95% observed a single time. Negative isolation yielded the CD8+ and CD4+ T cells, while FACS enriched the TEMRA cells. This record comes from a study of CD8 T cells in Susac syndrome.

The receptor was isolated from a human donor in good health. The sequencing sample was made of CD8+ T cells from PBMCs. This chain joins TRBV7-8 and TRBJ1-5; 12 bases map to TRBD1. The CDR3 is CASSDRDRGQQPQHF. CDR3 bases: TGTGCCAGCAGCGACCGGGACAGGGGGCAACAGCCCCAGCATTTT.